This TCR beta chain was documented in a study of shared clonotypes between healthy human individuals. Study conclusions and caveats: An expected dependence of interdonor clonotype sharing on sequencing depth was noted. Estimated clonotype richness was generally higher in naive than memory subsets.

As for this clone: Its antigen is unknown.

Naive CD8 populations comprised CD45RO-negative cells positively selected for CCR7, excluding terminally differentiated effector memory CD45RA+ cells. Study donors comprised healthy, HIV-negative adults devoid of recent acute infection or vaccination. Only Caucasian adults living in Nashville, Tennessee served as donors. Method: immunoSEQ multiplex PCR; TCRdb's copy keeps in-frame clones and lacks some. The sample consists of roughly 1,800,000 clones, approximately 95% of them appearing once. Germline V CDR1 and CDR2: SGHRS, YFSETQ. The trim removed 4 bases at V and 6 bases at J, leaving 7 bases unmatched. This CDR3 has 13 amino acids.

This TCR was recovered from a man aged 18 to 30 in good health. The genes are TRBV5-1 and TRBJ2-7; 7 positions match TRBD2. Sequencing was done on a sample of naive CD8+ T cells sorted from blood. CDR3 loop: CASSPLGGGEQYF. CDR3 coding DNA: TGCGCCAGCAGCCCACTTGGGGGGGGCGAGCAGTACTTC.